The 29 T cell receptor beta chains listed next were all sequenced from one sample in a study of cytomegalovirus exposure and HLA in healthy donors. The PCR was carried out with 60 Vbeta primers and 13 Jbeta primers. The assay was immunoSEQ multiplex PCR, and TCRdb's table has in-frame clones only and misses some. The table shows around 180,000 clones, with 70% to 90% occurring only once. The specimen was PBMCs. These receptor sequences come from a girl aged 10 to 17 in good health and CMV-seropositive.

The chain uses TRBV12-5 and TRBJ2-1, with D possibly TRBD1 on 6 matching bases. CDR3 length: 16 amino acids. Germline values: CDR1 LGHNT, CDR2 FRNRAP. The V end lost 1 base, the J end lost 2 bases, and 12 bases lay between the germline ends. The CDR3 DNA is TGTGCTAGTGGTTTGGGGGGGCGGTTAACCTACAATGAGCAGTTCTTC. Residues: CASGLGGRLTYNEQFF.

This clone came up a few times. The chain joins TRBV5-6 to TRBJ1-6, with 7 positions matching TRBD1. In germline, CDR1 is SGHDT, CDR2 YYEEEE. There are 13 residues in the CDR3. V shed 7 bases and J 7 bases; nucleotides not matched to a gene: 5. The CDR3, as DNA: TGTGCCAGCGGACGGGACAGCAATTCACCCCTCCACTTT. Protein: CASGRDSNSPLHF.

The V and J genes are TRBV9 and TRBJ2-5, with a possible D match to TRBD2 (6 bases). CDR1 and CDR2 from the germline V gene are SGDLS and YYNGEE. V was pared by 2 bases and J by 1 base, with 12 bases between. The CDR3 is 15 amino acids. DNA of the CDR3: TGTGCCAGCAGCGTTTTCGGGAGAGCCCAAGAGACCCAGTACTTC. This gives the protein CASSVFGRAQETQYF.

V usage is TRBV19 and J usage is TRBJ2-1; D is unresolved. Looked up from germline, CDR1 is LNHDA and CDR2 is SQIVND (reference sequence). The CDR3 is made up of 12 amino acids. V was clipped by 5 bases and J by 10 bases, with 12 bases between them. CDR3 coding DNA: TGTGCCAGTAGTCCGGCAGGTTTGGAGCAGTTCTTC. This gives the protein CASSPAGLEQFF.

Worth noting for this clone: One end of the junction fails to match germline, which may point to a read error. The CDR3 sequence is CSSSPGQGGVTEAFF. In DNA form, the CDR3 reads TGTTCCAGCAGCCCCGGACAGGGGGGAGTTACTGAAGCTTTCTTT. The chain combines TRBV7-9 with TRBJ1-1; TRBD1 aligns across 10 bases. CDR1 and CDR2 from the germline V gene are SEHNR and FQNEAQ (reference sequence). This CDR3 is built from 15 residues.

This rearrangement joins TRBV7-8 to TRBJ2-7; TRBD1 matches at 7 bases. CDR1 SGHVS and CDR2 FQNEAQ come from the germline V gene. Trimming removed 1 base from V and 5 bases from J; junction bases left unmatched: 5. The CDR3 sequence is 14 residues long. CDR3 region: CASSLGTGRNEQYF. The CDR3, as DNA: TGTGCCAGCAGCTTAGGGACAGGACGAAACGAGCAGTACTTC.

J is TRBJ1-2 and V is TRBV30; 7 positions match TRBD1. Trimming removed 7 bases from V and 4 bases from J; junction bases left unmatched: 12. The CDR3 has 14 amino acids. CDR1 and CDR2 from the germline V gene are GTSNPN and SVGIG (reference sequence). The DNA for the CDR3 is TGTGCCTATCCCACGGGACAGCACATCTATGGCTACACCTTC. Amino acids: CAYPTGQHIYGYTF.

The chain carries TRBV11-3 and TRBJ1-1; the D gene is possibly TRBD1 (5 bases). Between the trimmed V and J ends, which lost 0 bases and 2 bases, there was a span of 7 bases. The germline gives CDR1 SGHNT, CDR2 YENEEA. CDR3 length equals 14 residues. The CDR3 bases are TGTGCCAGCAGCTTAGAAGGGGTCAACACTGAAGCTTTCTTT. Translation: CASSLEGVNTEAFF.

This clone was seen a handful of times. V usage is TRBV5-6 and J usage is TRBJ2-7; 8 bases agree with TRBD1. The V segment lost 4 bases and the J segment 7 bases; nucleotides outside the gene matches: 7. Germline CDR1 is SGHDT and CDR2 is YYEEEE. This CDR3 region has 13 residues. The CDR3 coding sequence is TGTGCCAGCAGCCACCGGACAGGGCGGGAGCAGTACTTC. Protein: CASSHRTGREQYF.

CDR3 nucleotide sequence: TGTGCCTGGAGTGCCCAGGGCGACTATGGCTACACCTTC. This sequence encodes CAWSAQGDYGYTF. This rearrangement joins TRBV30 to TRBJ1-2; tentatively, D is TRBD1 (5 bases). Trimming removed 1 base at V and 3 bases at J, with 9 bases between. The CDR3 consists of 13 residues. From germline, CDR1 is GTSNPN and CDR2 SVGIG (reference sequence).

J is TRBJ1-2 and V is TRBV4-1; D is unclear. The CDR3 runs 15 residues. Trimming cost V 5 bases and J 1 base, with 14 bases left between them. Germline lookup yields CDR1 MGHRA and CDR2 YSYEKL. CDR3 protein: CASSDTPRGNYGYTF. The DNA of the CDR3 is TGCGCCAGCAGCGACACGCCGCGGGGTAACTATGGCTACACCTTC.

The genes are TRBV7-8 and TRBJ1-3; 9 nucleotides agree with TRBD1. From germline, CDR1 is SGHVS and CDR2 FQNEAQ. Trimming took 4 bases from V and 4 from J; bases not matched to a gene: 5. CDR3 length equals 15 residues. CDR3 region: CASSSRTGAGNTIYF. The CDR3 DNA reads as TGTGCCAGCAGCTCCCGGACAGGGGCAGGAAACACCATATATTTT.

This clone was counted a single time. The chain has TRBV6-5 and TRBJ1-5; no clear D. The CDR3 covers 14 residues. Trimming stripped 6 bases from V and 3 bases from J, with 12 bases between. Germline V gives CDR1 MNHEY, CDR2 SVGAGI. CDR3 sequence: CASSRRHLNQPQHF. The CDR3 region has the DNA TGTGCCAGCAGCCGTAGACACCTCAATCAGCCCCAGCATTTT.

The chain is built from TRBV4-2 and TRBJ2-5; no clear D gene. This CDR3 is built from 16 residues. Germline loops: CDR1 LGHNA, CDR2 YNFKEQ. V lost 0 bases and J 3 bases, leaving 14 bases between the germline ends. In DNA form, the CDR3 reads TGTGCCAGCAGCCAAGATATTTGGCAGAGGAAAGAGACCCAGTACTTC. This sequence encodes CASSQDIWQRKETQYF.

The chain employs TRBV7-2 and TRBJ2-1, with 7 bases that match TRBD2. The CDR3 has 14 residues. J was trimmed by 2 bases and V by 5 bases; bases with no gene match: 3. Germline values: CDR1 SGHTA, CDR2 FQGNSA. For the CDR3, the DNA is TGTGCCAGCAGCCGACTAGCCCCCTACAATGAGCAGTTCTTC. Amino acids: CASSRLAPYNEQFF.

Regarding this clone: At one end the junction does not follow the germline gene, possibly because of a read error. The rearrangement uses TRBV15 and TRBJ1-3; 8 nucleotides align to TRBD1. CDR3 length: 17 amino acids. CDR1 is LNHNV and CDR2 is YYDKDF in the germline V gene (reference sequence). The CDR3 sequence: CATTSPPDRGSGNTIYF. CDR3 bases: TGTGCCACCACCAGTCCCCCCGACAGGGGATCTGGGAACACCATATATTTT.

CDR3 DNA: TGCGCCAGCAGTGAAGTAAGCACGATTAAGAACACTGAAGCTTTCTTT. Residues: CASSEVSTIKNTEAFF. This chain uses TRBV10-2 with TRBJ1-1; no clear D gene. Trimming removed 3 bases from V and 1 base from J, with 15 bases in between. The CDR3 covers 16 residues. The germline CDR1 and CDR2 sequences are WSHSY and SAAADI.

CDR3 DNA: TGTGCCAGCAGCGTACAGGGAGGGGCTTTCTTT. Encoded protein: CASSVQGGAFF. This chain uses TRBV9 with TRBJ1-1; a weak D match, TRBD1 (5 bases). Germline CDR1 reads SGDLS; CDR2 reads YYNGEE. V was shortened by 1 base and J by 11 bases, with 9 bases between the two germline ends. There are 11 residues in the CDR3.

The rearrangement uses TRBV5-1 and TRBJ2-3, with a weak D call TRBD2 (6 bases). Germline CDR1 and CDR2: SGHRS and YFSETQ. The V gene lost 2 bases and the J gene lost 3 bases, with 13 bases spanning the gap. CDR3 length: 15 residues. The CDR3 region is CASSFGSLDTDTQYF. CDR3 sequence (DNA): TGCGCCAGCAGCTTCGGGAGTCTAGATACAGATACGCAGTATTTT.

The chain has TRBV15 and TRBJ2-6, with 7 bases aligning to TRBD1. The CDR3 is 17 residues long. Germline loops: CDR1 LNHNV, CDR2 YYDKDF (reference sequence). V lost 1 base and J lost 2; bases outside the gene matches: 5. CDR3 sequence reads: CATSRGQGVTGANVLTF. The CDR3 nucleotides read TGTGCCACCAGCAGAGGGCAGGGGGTCACTGGGGCCAACGTCCTGACTTTC. Looking up the rest from reference TRBV15 and TRBJ2-6 gives the full variable domain: DAMVIQNPRYQVTQFGKPVTLSCSQTLNHNVMYWYQQKSSQAPKLLFHYYDKDFNNEADTPDNFQSRRPNTSFCFLDIRSPGLGDTAMYLCATSRGQGVTGANVLTFGAGSRLTVL.

This clone was seen more than once but under ten times. The chain uses TRBV5-1 and TRBJ1-2, with TRBD1 identical over 7 bases. The germline gives CDR1 SGHRS, CDR2 YFSETQ. Trimming took 0 bases from V and 8 from J; bases not matched to a gene: 16. This CDR3 contains 17 residues. CDR3 sequence reads: CASSLEGGWSPRTGYTF. CDR3 sequence (DNA): TGCGCCAGCAGCTTGGAAGGGGGCTGGTCCCCCCGGACGGGCTACACCTTC.

This chain uses TRBV4-2 with TRBJ2-1, with D perhaps TRBD2 (6 bases). V lost 0 bases and J lost 5, with 17 bases in between. CDR1 and CDR2 from the germline V gene are LGHNA and YNFKEQ. This CDR3 contains 17 residues. CDR3 nucleotide sequence: TGTGCCAGCAGCCAAGATTACGGCGGGGTTATGAACAATGAGCAGTTCTTC. It codes for CASSQDYGGVMNNEQFF.

The rearrangement uses TRBV9 and TRBJ1-2, with D possibly matching TRBD1 (6 bases). V shed 3 bases and J shed 5 bases, with 14 bases lying between them. CDR1 and CDR2 (germline): SGDLS, YYNGEE. The CDR3 length is 14 residues. CDR3 region: CASSAKQGGYGYTF. CDR3 nucleotides: TGTGCCAGCAGCGCGAAACAGGGAGGGTATGGCTACACCTTC.

The chain couples TRBV9 to TRBJ2-2; D is unresolved. The V and J ends lost 0 bases and 0 bases respectively, with 12 bases between them. The CDR3 length is 17 residues. Germline CDR1 is SGDLS and CDR2 is YYNGEE. The CDR3 DNA follows: TGTGCCAGCAGCGTAGCCAAACGGTCTCCGAACACCGGGGAGCTGTTTTTT. Translated, it gives CASSVAKRSPNTGELFF.

This clone was found a few times. The chain employs TRBV5-6 and TRBJ1-6; 9 bases agree with TRBD1. The ends lost 4 bases at V and 1 base at J; junction bases unmatched: 3. The CDR3 has 16 residues. Germline loops: CDR1 SGHDT, CDR2 YYEEEE. CDR3 DNA: TGTGCCAGCAGCCTGGACAGGGGATCCTATAATTCACCCCTCCACTTT. It codes for CASSLDRGSYNSPLHF.

This chain uses TRBV27 with TRBJ2-5; 8 bases are a match to TRBD1. With the DNA end fitting TRBJ2-7 better, the J assignment may be wrong. The CDR3 is 14 amino acids. Looked up from germline, CDR1 is MNHEY and CDR2 is SMNVEV (reference sequence). This CDR3 reads CASSPLDREDEQYF. CDR3 DNA sequence: TGTGCCAGCAGTCCCTTGGACAGGGAAGACGAGCAGTACTTC.

This clone was seen once. In DNA, the CDR3 is TGTGCCAGCAGTTTCCTACCCACCCGGACAGGGTCCGAGCAGTACTTC. This translates into CASSFLPTRTGSEQYF. The V and J genes are TRBV27 and TRBJ2-7; 8 nucleotides align to TRBD1. Trimming took 3 bases from V and 6 from J; bases not matched to a gene: 13. CDR3 length: 16 residues. Germline CDR1 is MNHEY and CDR2 is SMNVEV (reference sequence).

V and J are TRBV7-9 and TRBJ1-1; the D gene is possibly TRBD1 (6 bases). Germline V gene data show CDR1 as SEHNR and CDR2 as FQNEAQ (reference sequence). V was pared by 1 base and J by 1 base, with 13 bases between. The CDR3 runs to 16 residues. For the CDR3, the DNA is TGTGCCAGCAGCTTAGAGGGGGAAAGATGGAACACTGAAGCTTTCTTT. Translating it yields CASSLEGERWNTEAFF.

The rearrangement uses TRBV11-2 and TRBJ2-5; 16 positions match TRBD2. Losses at the gene ends were 5 bases for V and 5 bases for J; bases not matched to a gene: 14. Germline V gene lookup returns CDR1 SGHAT and CDR2 FQNNGV. This CDR3 is 19 amino acids long. CDR3 residues: CASSLHPGLAGGPRETQYF. The CDR3 DNA follows: TGTGCCAGCAGCCTCCATCCGGGACTAGCGGGGGGGCCTCGGGAGACCCAGTACTTC.